This TCR beta chain is from a study of OX40 agonist ivuxolimab in advanced cancers. Study-level information: Intravenous ivuxolimab was administered to patients every 2 weeks at 0.01 to 10 mg/kg. Allowance was made for prior anti-PD-1, anti-PD-L1 or anti-CTLA-4 therapy, and around 41% had some.

Patients were ineligible given autoimmune disease history or systemic immunosuppression. Findings and caveats of the study: CD8+ T cells were the subset that, on average, had more expanded clones than CD4+.

Generated by immunoSEQ multiplex PCR, the TCRdb table keeps only in-frame clones and is missing some. The repertoire has under 90,000 clones, around 83% of them found once; the top ten carry roughly 0.22%. The CDR3 is 15 amino acids. Trimming stripped 3 bases from V and 2 bases from J, with 11 bases between. Germline values: CDR1 MDHEN, CDR2 SYDVKM. To note about this clone: Its target is unknown.

This chain connects TRBV28 to TRBJ2-1; weak D call: TRBD1 (5 bases). The sequencing used CD4+ or CD8+ T cells sorted from blood, collected in a trial of the OX40 agonist ivuxolimab. The TCR originated in an adult with an advanced solid tumor such as melanoma, head and neck, liver or kidney cancer. The CDR3 bases are TGTGCCAGCAGTTTGGTGGGGCCCCCCTACAATGAGCAGTTCTTC. It yields the protein CASSLVGPPYNEQFF. Drawing the rest from reference TRBV28 and TRBJ2-1, the complete variable domain is DVKVTQSSRYLVKRTGEKVFLECVQDMDHENMFWYRQDPGLGLRLIYFSYDVKMKEKGDIPEGYSVSREKKERFSLILESASTNQTSMYLCASSLVGPPYNEQFFGPGTRLTVL.